This is a list of T cell receptor beta chains from one sample in a study of T cell repertoires in cytomegalovirus infection. TCRdb independently ran MiXCR on the reads; one entry per CDR3 protein. The sample lists some 300,000 distinct CDR3 sequences, around 13% occurring once. Sample: PBMCs. The receptors were sampled from a human donor in good health (CMV status not recorded). Some clones in this sample may be carry-over from other donors' samples. The CDR3 runs from the conserved cysteine through the conserved F or W. The D gene is left open where the match is weak.

D	J	V	CDR3
-	TRBJ2-1	TRBV2	CASSSELRDEQFF
-	TRBJ1-1	TRBV6-4	CASSKGEGNTEAFF
-	TRBJ2-1	TRBV12-3/TRBV12-4	CASSLREEGRGEQFF
TRBD2	TRBJ2-1	TRBV11-2	CASSPGLAGISYNEQFF
-	TRBJ1-2	TRBV5-1	CASSPYAGGGEYDGYTF
TRBD2	TRBJ2-1	TRBV29-1	CSVLGLADYNEQFF
-	TRBJ1-6	TRBV3-1	CASSPGGSPLHF
-	TRBJ1-2	TRBV2	CASSEGTVGDGYTF
-	TRBJ1-4	TRBV7-8	CASSLGGLGEKLFF
-	TRBJ1-2	TRBV7-9	CASSFTQTANYGYTF
-	TRBJ2-7	TRBV5-6	CASSFGTGFVPGYEQYF
TRBD1	TRBJ2-1	TRBV4-3	CASSQDHSGGFNEQFF
-	TRBJ1-2	TRBV7-8	CASSFRQVGYGYTF
TRBD2	TRBJ2-7	TRBV7-2	CASSPLAGRMNEQYF
TRBD1	TRBJ1-1	TRBV7-6	CASSAWDSNTEAFF
TRBD1	TRBJ2-1	TRBV24-1	CATSDSSLRQGVPNEQFF
-	TRBJ1-1	TRBV6-4	CASSDSGNGNTEAFF
TRBD1	TRBJ2-3	TRBV19	CATPFEGRDSTTDTQYF
TRBD1	TRBJ2-7	TRBV7-9	CASTTTGGGEQYF
-	TRBJ1-1	TRBV7-3	CASSSTPRTAEAFF
-	TRBJ2-5	TRBV7-2	CASSGGRRETQYF
-	TRBJ2-1	TRBV11-1	CASSLKSGTRPYNEQFF
TRBD2	TRBJ2-2	TRBV7-2	CASSPSGVSNTGELFF
TRBD1	TRBJ2-1	TRBV7-9	CASSLAMPGQGSYNEQFF